This TCR beta chain was sequenced during a study of T cells in localized non-small cell lung cancer. Study-wide points: The study linked higher blood T cell density to longer overall survival.

Clones were sequenced by immunoSEQ multiplex PCR, and TCRdb holds only the in-frame ones, with some missing. The sample consists of about 1,200 clones, 20% to 25% of them appearing once. The V gene's germline CDR1 is SGHNT and CDR2 YENEEA. The CDR3 is 14 amino acids. Trimming took 5 bases from V and 8 from J, leaving 16 bases between them. This clone rates as medium-sized. The target antigen is unknown. The specimen comprised normal lung tissue next to the tumor, sampled before any cancer treatment. The TCR comes from a male donor aged 60 or older with stage III lung adenocarcinoma. The genes are TRBV11-3 and TRBJ2-4, with a possible D match to TRBD2 (5 bases). The CDR3 DNA sequence: TGTGCCAGCAGCCAGACCACGCGGGTGGACATTCAGTACTTC. It is translated as CASSQTTRVDIQYF. The entire variable domain, with the rest obtained from reference TRBV11-3 and TRBJ2-4, is as follows: EAGVVQSPRYKIIEKKQPVAFWCNPISGHNTLYWYLQNLGQGPELLIRYENEEAVDDSQLPKDRFSAERLKGVDSTLKIQPAELGDSAVYLCASSQTTRVDIQYFGAGTRLSVL.